These T cell receptor beta chains were read from a single sample in a study of T-cell memory formation after mild COVID-19. Using its own MiXCR run on the 5' RACE reads, TCRdb lists one record per CDR3 protein. The data hold some 490,000 distinct CDR3 sequences, with roughly 18% observed a single time. What was sequenced was PBMCs or a T cell subset sorted from them (not recorded which). The receptors come from an adult woman who had mild COVID-19 (a few samples of this study predate the infection). Cell type and time point are not known. Each CDR3 is given with its conserved first and last residue. A D gene is named only where the DNA matches it firmly. A row's size may be missing; if present it is once, few, many or a size class.

size,D,J,V,DNA,CDR3
many,TRBD2,TRBJ2-1,TRBV4-2,TGTGCCAGCAGCCAAGATCCGGGACTAGGGTCCGATGAGCAGTTCTTC,CASSQDPGLGSDEQFF
few,-,TRBJ1-2,TRBV7-9,TGTGCCAGCAGCCTTGATTACGCGACCTATGGCTACACCTTC,CASSLDYATYGYTF
few,TRBD1,TRBJ2-7,TRBV20-1,TGCAGTGCTATGCGGACAGGGCTTCTCTACGAGCAGTACTTC,CSAMRTGLLYEQYF
few,TRBD1,TRBJ2-3,TRBV10-3,TGTGCCATCAGTGACGGGACAGGTCGCACAGATACGCAGTATTTT,CAISDGTGRTDTQYF
-,-,TRBJ2-3,TRBV4-3,TGCGCCAGCAGCCCGAGTCGTAGAGATACGCAGTATTTT,CASSPSRRDTQYF
-,-,TRBJ2-1,TRBV7-2,TGTGCCAGCAGCGGACGGACGTTGTCCTCCTACAATGAGCAGTTCTTC,CASSGRTLSSYNEQFF
few,-,TRBJ1-2,TRBV5-1,TGCGCCAGCAGCTTACAGGGAGATGGCTACACCTTC,CASSLQGDGYTF
-,-,TRBJ1-5,TRBV29-1,TGCAGCGTATACGTCCCGGGAAGCAATCAGCCCCAGCATTTT,CSVYVPGSNQPQHF
-,-,TRBJ1-1,TRBV6-2/TRBV6-3,TGTGCCAGCAGTGAACAGGGAGGGTACACTGAAGCTTTCTTT,CASSEQGGYTEAFF
few,-,TRBJ2-3,TRBV15,TGTGCCACCAGCCCCCGCGGACGAGATACGCAGTATTTT,CATSPRGRDTQYF
few,TRBD1,TRBJ2-1,TRBV5-6,TGTGCCAGCAGATGGACAGGGGCAAACAATGAGCAGTTCTTC,CASRWTGANNEQFF
few,-,TRBJ2-2,TRBV6-2/TRBV6-3,TGTGCCAGCGTTAAACAGGGCAACACCGGGGAGCTGTTTTTT,CASVKQGNTGELFF
few,-,TRBJ1-4,TRBV4-1,TGCGCCAGCAGCCAAGTTGAAGGGGGTGAAAAACTGTTTTTT,CASSQVEGGEKLFF
-,-,TRBJ1-2,TRBV7-3,TGTGCCAGCAGCTTAAGCTGGGGGCCTCAATATGGCTACACCTTC,CASSLSWGPQYGYTF
few,-,TRBJ2-3,TRBV7-2,TGTGCCAGCAGCTTTGAAGTCGGCGGTTCAGGGACGCAGTATTTT,CASSFEVGGSGTQYF
-,-,TRBJ1-1,TRBV3-1,TGTGCCAGCACCTCGCACGAAGAAGCTTTCTTT,CASTSHEEAFF
few,TRBD2,TRBJ2-1,TRBV5-5,TGTGCCAGCAGCTTGGAAGAACCTAGCGGAGAGCACAACAATGAGCAGTTCTTC,CASSLEEPSGEHNNEQFF
-,TRBD2,TRBJ2-5,TRBV5-4,TGTGCCAGCAGCAGACCTATCGGGACTAGCGGGGGTATCGAGACCCAGTACTTC,CASSRPIGTSGGIETQYF
-,TRBD1,TRBJ2-7,TRBV12-5,TGTGCTAGTGGTCTCGGACAGGCCTACGAGCAGTACTTC,CASGLGQAYEQYF
-,-,TRBJ1-2,TRBV11-2,TGTGCCAGCGAAGGCAGGGGAAACTATGGCTACACCTTC,CASEGRGNYGYTF